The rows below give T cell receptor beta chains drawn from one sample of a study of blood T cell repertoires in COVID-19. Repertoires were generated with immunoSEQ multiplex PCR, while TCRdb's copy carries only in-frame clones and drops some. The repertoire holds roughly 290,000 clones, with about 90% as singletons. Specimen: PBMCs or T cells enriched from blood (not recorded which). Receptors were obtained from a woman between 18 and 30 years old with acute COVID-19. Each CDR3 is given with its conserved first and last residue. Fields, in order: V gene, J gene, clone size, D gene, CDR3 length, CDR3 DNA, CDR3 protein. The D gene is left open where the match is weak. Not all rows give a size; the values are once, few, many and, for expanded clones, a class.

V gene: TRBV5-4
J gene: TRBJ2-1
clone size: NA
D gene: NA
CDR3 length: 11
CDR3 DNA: TGTGCCAGCAGCTTGGAGGCAGGTCCAGTCTTC
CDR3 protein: CASSLEAGPVF

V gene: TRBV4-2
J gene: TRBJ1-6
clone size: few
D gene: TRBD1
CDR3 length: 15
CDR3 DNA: TGTGCCAGCAGCCAAGGCGGGACAGGGGGCTCACCCCTCCACTTT
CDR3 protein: CASSQGGTGGSPLHF

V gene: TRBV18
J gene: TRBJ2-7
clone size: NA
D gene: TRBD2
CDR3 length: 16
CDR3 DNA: TGTGCCAGCTCACCATCTAGCGGGAGGGTGAGCTACGAGCAGTACTTC
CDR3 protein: CASSPSSGRVSYEQYF

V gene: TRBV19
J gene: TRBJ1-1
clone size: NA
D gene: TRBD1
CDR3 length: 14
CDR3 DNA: TGTGCCAGTAGTTGGACAGGGGGCGCCTCTGAAGCTTTCTTT
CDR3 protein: CASSWTGGASEAFF

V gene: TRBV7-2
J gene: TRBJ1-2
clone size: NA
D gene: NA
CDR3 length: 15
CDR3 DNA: TGTGCCAGCAGCTCTTACGGGGACTTTAACTATGGCTACACCTTC
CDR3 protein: CASSSYGDFNYGYTF

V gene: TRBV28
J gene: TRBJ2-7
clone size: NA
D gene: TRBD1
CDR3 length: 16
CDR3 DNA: TGTGCCAGCAGTAGGCCGAGACAGGGAAGCTCCTACGAGCAGTACTTC
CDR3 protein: CASSRPRQGSSYEQYF

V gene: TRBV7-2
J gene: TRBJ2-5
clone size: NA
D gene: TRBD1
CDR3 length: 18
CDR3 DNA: TGTGCCAGCAGCTTAGTTCGTTATGGGACAGGGGTCGGGGAGACCCAGTACTTC
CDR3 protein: CASSLVRYGTGVGETQYF

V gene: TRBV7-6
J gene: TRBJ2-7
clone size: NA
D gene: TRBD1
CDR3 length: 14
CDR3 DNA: TGTGCCAGCAGCTTGGGGGACAGGACCTACGAGCAGTACTTC
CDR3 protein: CASSLGDRTYEQYF

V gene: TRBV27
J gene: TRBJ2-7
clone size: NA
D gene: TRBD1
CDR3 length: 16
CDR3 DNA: TGTGCCAGCAGTTTATTCGGGGAACAGGGGGGCCACGAGCAGTACTTC
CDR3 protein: CASSLFGEQGGHEQYF

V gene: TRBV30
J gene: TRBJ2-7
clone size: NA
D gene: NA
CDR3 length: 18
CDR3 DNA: TGTGCCTGGACTAATTCTCGGGGGTATCGGCCCACCGACTACGAGCAGTACTTC
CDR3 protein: CAWTNSRGYRPTDYEQYF

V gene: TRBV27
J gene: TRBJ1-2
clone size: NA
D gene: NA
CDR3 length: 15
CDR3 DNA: TGTGCCAGCAGTCGTCCGGGACAAAGGATCTATGGCTACACCTTC
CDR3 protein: CASSRPGQRIYGYTF

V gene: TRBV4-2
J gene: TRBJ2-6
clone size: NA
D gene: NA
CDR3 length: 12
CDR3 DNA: TGTGCCAGCCTCTCTGGGGCCAACGTCCTGACTTTC
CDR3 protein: CASLSGANVLTF

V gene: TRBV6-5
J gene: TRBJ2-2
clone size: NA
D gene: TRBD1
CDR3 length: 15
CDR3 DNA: TGTGCCAGCAGTAGGACAGGGAGCCACACCGGGGAGCTGTTTTTT
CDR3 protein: CASSRTGSHTGELFF

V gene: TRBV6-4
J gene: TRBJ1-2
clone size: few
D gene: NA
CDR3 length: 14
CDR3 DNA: TGTGCCAGCAGTGACTCGGGAGAAAACTATGGCTACACCTTC
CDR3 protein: CASSDSGENYGYTF

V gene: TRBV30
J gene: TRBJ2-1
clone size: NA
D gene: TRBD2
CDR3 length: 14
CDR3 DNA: TGTGCCTGGGGAGCGGGAGGGTTCCCCAATGAGCAGTTCTTC
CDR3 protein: CAWGAGGFPNEQFF

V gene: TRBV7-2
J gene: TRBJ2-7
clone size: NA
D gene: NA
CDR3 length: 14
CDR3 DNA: TGTGCCAGCAGCTACTGGGCGGGCCCCTACGAGCAGTACTTC
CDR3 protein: CASSYWAGPYEQYF

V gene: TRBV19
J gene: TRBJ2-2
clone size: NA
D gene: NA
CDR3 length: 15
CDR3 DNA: TGTGCCAGTAGTATAGGAGTAGCGGCCACGGGGGAGCTGTTTTTT
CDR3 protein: CASSIGVAATGELFF

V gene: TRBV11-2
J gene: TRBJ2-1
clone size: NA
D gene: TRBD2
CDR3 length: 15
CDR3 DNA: TGTGCCAGCAGCCCAACTAGCGGGGGGAACAATGAGCAGTTCTTC
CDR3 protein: CASSPTSGGNNEQFF

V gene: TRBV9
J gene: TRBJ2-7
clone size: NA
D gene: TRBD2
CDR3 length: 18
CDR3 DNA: TGTGCCAGCAGCGTAGCTTTTTTTACGGGAGGGCCTCCGTACGAGCAGTACTTC
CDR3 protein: CASSVAFFTGGPPYEQYF

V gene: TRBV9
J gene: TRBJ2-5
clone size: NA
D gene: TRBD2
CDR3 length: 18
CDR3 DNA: TGTGCCAGCAGCGCCACCACAAGCGGGAGCGATTATCGAGAGACCCAGTACTTC
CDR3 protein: CASSATTSGSDYRETQYF

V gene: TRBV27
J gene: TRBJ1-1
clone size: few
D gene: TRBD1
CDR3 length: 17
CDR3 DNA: TGTGCCAGCAGTTCCCTCTTTACAGGGGTGGGGAACACTGAAGCTTTCTTT
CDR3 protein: CASSSLFTGVGNTEAFF

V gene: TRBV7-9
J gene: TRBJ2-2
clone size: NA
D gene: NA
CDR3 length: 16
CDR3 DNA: TGTGCCAGCAGGACCTCGGGGAGGAGTAACACCGGGGAGCTGTTTTTT
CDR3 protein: CASRTSGRSNTGELFF